This T cell receptor (beta chain) was captured in a study of OX40 agonist ivuxolimab in advanced cancers. Study in general: It was ivuxolimab, an agonistic anti-OX40 (CD134) antibody, that patients were treated with. Dose-escalation subjects each had hepatocellular carcinoma, melanoma, renal cell or head and neck cancer. Checkpoint inhibitors had been given previously to 40% of patients.

Germline V gene data show CDR1 as MNHNY and CDR2 as SVGAGI (reference sequence). V shed 6 bases, J shed 6 bases, and the junction held 13 bases outside the gene matches. This CDR3 is built from 16 residues. Here immunoSEQ multiplex PCR was the method, and the copy in TCRdb shows in-frame clones only, minus some. Here the sample spans over 85,000 clones, about 90% being singletons. Comments on this clone: Its specificity is unknown.

Points from the study as a whole: Certain nonresponders likewise exhibited a low normalized T-cell clonal expansion.

The chain recombines TRBV6-6 with TRBJ1-4; 7 positions match TRBD1. The specimen was CD4+ or CD8+ T cells sorted from blood, collected in a trial of the OX40 agonist ivuxolimab. This receptor was obtained from an adult with an advanced solid tumor such as melanoma, head and neck, liver or kidney cancer. The CDR3 DNA reads TGTGCCAGCAGATCAAGGACGGCAGACAGGGATGAAAAACTGTTTTTT. Protein sequence: CASRSRTADRDEKLFF.